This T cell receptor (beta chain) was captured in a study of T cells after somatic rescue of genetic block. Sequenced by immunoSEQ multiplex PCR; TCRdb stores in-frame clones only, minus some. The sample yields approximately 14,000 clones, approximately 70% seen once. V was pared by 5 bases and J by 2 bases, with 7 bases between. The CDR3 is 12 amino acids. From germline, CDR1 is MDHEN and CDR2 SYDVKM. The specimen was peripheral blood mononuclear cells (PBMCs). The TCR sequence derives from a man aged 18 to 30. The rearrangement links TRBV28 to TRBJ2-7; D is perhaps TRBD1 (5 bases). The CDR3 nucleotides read TGTGCCAGCAGTGTCAGGGCCTACGAGCAGTACTTC. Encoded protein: CASSVRAYEQYF.